This T cell receptor beta chain was sequenced during a study of PD-1 blockade in mismatch repair-deficient tumors. At the level of the study: Patients had around 11 mismatch repair-deficient cancer types, all previously treated and progressing.

The repertoire was sequenced with immunoSEQ multiplex PCR; TCRdb's copy has only in-frame clones and lacks some. The data hold around 68,000 clones, with about 72% observed a single time. Germline V gene lookup returns CDR1 MGHDK and CDR2 SYGVNS. V was cut by 2 bases and J by 0 bases, with 8 bases left in between. The CDR3 length is 15 residues. The sequence came from an adult with mismatch repair-deficient cancer. Sequenced here: peripheral blood, sampled 2 weeks after starting pembrolizumab. J is TRBJ1-5 and V is TRBV25-1; D not certain. For the CDR3, the DNA is TGTGCCAGCAGTGAAGGTCAGTATAGCAATCAGCCCCAGCATTTT. It is translated as CASSEGQYSNQPQHF.